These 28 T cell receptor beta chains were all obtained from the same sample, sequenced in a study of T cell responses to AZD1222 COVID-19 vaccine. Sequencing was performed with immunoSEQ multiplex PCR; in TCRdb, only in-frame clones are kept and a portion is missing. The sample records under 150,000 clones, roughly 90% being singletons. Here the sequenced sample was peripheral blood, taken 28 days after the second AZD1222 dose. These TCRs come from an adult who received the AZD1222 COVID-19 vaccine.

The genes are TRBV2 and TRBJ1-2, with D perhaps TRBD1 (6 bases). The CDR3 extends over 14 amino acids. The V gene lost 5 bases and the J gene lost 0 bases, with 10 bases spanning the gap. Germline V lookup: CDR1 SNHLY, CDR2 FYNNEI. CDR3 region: CASSRDTPNYGYTF. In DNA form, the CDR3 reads TGTGCCAGCAGTCGGGACACCCCTAACTATGGCTACACCTTC.

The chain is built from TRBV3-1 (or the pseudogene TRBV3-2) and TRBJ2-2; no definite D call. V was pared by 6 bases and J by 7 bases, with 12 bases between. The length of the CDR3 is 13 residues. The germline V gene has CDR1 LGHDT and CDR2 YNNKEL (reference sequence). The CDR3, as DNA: TGTGCCAGCAGTGCAACGTCGGGCGGGGAGCTGTTTTTT. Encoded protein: CASSATSGGELFF.

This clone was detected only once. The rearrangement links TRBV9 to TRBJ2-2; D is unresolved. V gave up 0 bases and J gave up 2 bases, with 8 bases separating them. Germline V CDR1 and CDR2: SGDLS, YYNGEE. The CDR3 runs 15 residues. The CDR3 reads CASSVALGNTGELFF. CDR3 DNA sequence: TGTGCCAGCAGCGTAGCTCTAGGAAACACCGGGGAGCTGTTTTTT.

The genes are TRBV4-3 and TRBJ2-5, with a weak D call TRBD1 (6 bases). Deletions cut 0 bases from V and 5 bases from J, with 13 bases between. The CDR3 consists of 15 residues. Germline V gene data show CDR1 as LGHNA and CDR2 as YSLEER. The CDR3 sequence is CASSQDVNRAETQYF. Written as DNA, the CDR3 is TGCGCCAGCAGCCAAGATGTCAACAGGGCCGAGACCCAGTACTTC.

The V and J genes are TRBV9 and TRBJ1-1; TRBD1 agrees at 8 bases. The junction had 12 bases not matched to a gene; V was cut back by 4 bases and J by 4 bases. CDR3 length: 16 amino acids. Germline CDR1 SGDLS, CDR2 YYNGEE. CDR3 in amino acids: CASSTPQGAEVTEAFF. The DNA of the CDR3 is TGTGCCAGCAGCACCCCTCAGGGGGCTGAGGTCACTGAAGCTTTCTTT.

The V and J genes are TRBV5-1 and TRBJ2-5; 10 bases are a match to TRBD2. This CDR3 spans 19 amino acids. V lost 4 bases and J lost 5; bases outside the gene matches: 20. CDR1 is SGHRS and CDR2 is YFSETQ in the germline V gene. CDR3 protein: CASSRIGLAEILVGETQYF. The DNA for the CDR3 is TGCGCCAGCAGCCGAATTGGACTAGCGGAGATTCTCGTGGGGGAGACCCAGTACTTC.

The CDR3 coding sequence is TGTGCCAGCAGCTTAGTTGCGGGAGGACTGTACGAGCAGTACTTC. Its translation: CASSLVAGGLYEQYF. The chain employs TRBV7-9 and TRBJ2-7; TRBD2 agrees at 8 bases. V lost 1 base and J lost 4; bases outside the gene matches: 6. The CDR3 has 15 residues. Per germline, CDR1 SEHNR and CDR2 FQNEAQ (reference sequence).

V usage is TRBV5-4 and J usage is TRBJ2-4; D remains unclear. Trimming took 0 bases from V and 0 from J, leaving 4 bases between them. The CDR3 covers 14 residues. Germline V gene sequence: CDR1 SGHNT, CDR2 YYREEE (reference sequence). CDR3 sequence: CASSLGLAKNIQYF. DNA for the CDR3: TGTGCCAGCAGCTTGGGTCTAGCCAAAAACATTCAGTACTTC.

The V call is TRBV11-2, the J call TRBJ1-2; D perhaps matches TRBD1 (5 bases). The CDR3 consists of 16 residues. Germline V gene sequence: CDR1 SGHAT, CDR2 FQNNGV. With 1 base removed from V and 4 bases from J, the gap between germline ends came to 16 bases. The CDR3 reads CASSLGGPGPIYGYTF. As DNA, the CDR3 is TGTGCCAGCAGCTTAGGGGGACCGGGCCCCATCTATGGCTACACCTTC.

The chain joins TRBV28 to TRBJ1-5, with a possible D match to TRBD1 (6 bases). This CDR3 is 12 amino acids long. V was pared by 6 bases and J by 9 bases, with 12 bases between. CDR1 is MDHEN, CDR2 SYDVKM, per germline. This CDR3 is CASRATGRPQHF. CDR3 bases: TGTGCCAGCAGAGCTACAGGGAGGCCCCAGCATTTT.

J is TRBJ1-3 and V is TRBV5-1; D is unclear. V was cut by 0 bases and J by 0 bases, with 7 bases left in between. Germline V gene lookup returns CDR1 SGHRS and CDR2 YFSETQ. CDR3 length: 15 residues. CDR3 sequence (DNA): TGCGCCAGCAGCTTGGAATACAGCTCTGGAAACACCATATATTTT. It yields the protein CASSLEYSSGNTIYF.

The chain's CDR3 is CSASGQFF. In nucleotides, the CDR3 is TGCAGTGCGTCAGGGCAGTTCTTC. This chain links TRBV20-1 with TRBJ2-1; D is unclear. This CDR3 is 8 amino acids long. CDR1 is DFQATT and CDR2 is SNEGSKA in the germline V gene (reference sequence). Trimming left V 6 bases short and J 12 bases short, with 6 bases between.

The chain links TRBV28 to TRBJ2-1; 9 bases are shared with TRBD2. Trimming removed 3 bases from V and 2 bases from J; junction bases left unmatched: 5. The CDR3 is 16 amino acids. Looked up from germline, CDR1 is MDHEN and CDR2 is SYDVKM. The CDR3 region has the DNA TGTGCCAGCAGTTTGATAAGCGGGGGGACCTACAATGAGCAGTTCTTC. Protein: CASSLISGGTYNEQFF.

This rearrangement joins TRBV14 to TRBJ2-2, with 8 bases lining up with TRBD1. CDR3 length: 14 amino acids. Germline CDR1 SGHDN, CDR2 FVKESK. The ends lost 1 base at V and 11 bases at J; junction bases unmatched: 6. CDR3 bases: TGTGCCAGCAGCCAAGGACAGGGGCCCTTCGAGCTGTTTTTT. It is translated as CASSQGQGPFELFF.

The chain's CDR3 is CASSLEGTRAGELFF. In DNA form, the CDR3 reads TGCGCCAGCAGCTTGGAGGGTACTCGGGCCGGGGAGCTGTTTTTT. The chain joins TRBV5-1 to TRBJ2-2; D remains ambiguous. The CDR3 has 15 amino acids. The V end was cut by 0 bases, the J end by 6 bases, with 12 bases between. Germline V gene sequence: CDR1 SGHRS, CDR2 YFSETQ.

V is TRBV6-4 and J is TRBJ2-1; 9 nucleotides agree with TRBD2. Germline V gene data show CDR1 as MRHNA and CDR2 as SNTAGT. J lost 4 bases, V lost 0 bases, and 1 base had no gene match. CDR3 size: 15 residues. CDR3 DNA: TGTGCCAGCAGTGACTCTACTAGCGGGTACAATGAGCAGTTCTTC. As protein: CASSDSTSGYNEQFF.

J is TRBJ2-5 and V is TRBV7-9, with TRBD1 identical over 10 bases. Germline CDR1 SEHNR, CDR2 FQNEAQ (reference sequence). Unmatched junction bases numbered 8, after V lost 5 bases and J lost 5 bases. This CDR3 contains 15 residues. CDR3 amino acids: CASSLVGQGEETQYF. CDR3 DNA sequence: TGTGCCAGCAGCCTAGTAGGACAGGGGGAGGAGACCCAGTACTTC.

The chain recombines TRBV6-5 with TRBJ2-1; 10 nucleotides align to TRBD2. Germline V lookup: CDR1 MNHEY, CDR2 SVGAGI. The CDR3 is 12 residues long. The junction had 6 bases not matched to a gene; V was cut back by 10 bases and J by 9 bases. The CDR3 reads CAIRTSGGEQFF. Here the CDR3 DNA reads TGTGCCATCAGGACTAGCGGAGGTGAGCAGTTCTTC.

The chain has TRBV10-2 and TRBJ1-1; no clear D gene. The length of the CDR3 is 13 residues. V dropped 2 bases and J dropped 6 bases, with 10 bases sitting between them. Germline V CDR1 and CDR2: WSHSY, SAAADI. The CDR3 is CASSEQVFSEAFF. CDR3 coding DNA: TGCGCCAGCAGTGAGCAGGTTTTCTCTGAAGCTTTCTTT.

CDR3 coding DNA: TGTGCCAGCAGCTTCAGGAGGGGGGTCTACGAGCAGTACTTC. Encoded protein: CASSFRRGVYEQYF. The chain is built from TRBV28 and TRBJ2-7, with D perhaps assigned TRBD1 or TRBD2 (6 bases each). V lost 6 bases, J lost 3 bases, and 15 bases lay in between. The germline gives CDR1 MDHEN, CDR2 SYDVKM. The CDR3 runs 14 residues. Filled out from reference TRBV28 and TRBJ2-7, the complete variable domain reads DVKVTQSSRYLVKRTGEKVFLECVQDMDHENMFWYRQDPGLGLRLIYFSYDVKMKEKGDIPEGYSVSREKKERFSLILESASTNQTSMYLCASSFRRGVYEQYFGPGTRLTVT.

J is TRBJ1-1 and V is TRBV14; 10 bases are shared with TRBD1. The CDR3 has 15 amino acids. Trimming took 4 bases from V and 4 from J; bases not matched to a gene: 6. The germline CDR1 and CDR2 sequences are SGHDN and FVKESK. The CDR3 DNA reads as TGTGCCAGCAGCCCCCCCGGGACAGGGGCCACTGAAGCTTTCTTT. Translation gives CASSPPGTGATEAFF.

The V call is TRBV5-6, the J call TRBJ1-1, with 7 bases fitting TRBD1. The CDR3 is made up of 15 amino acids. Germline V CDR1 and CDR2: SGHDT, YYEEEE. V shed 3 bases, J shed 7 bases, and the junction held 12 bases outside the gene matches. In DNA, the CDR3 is TGTGCCAGCAGCTCCCTTGGACAGGTTAGTGGTGAAGCTTTCTTT. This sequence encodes CASSSLGQVSGEAFF.

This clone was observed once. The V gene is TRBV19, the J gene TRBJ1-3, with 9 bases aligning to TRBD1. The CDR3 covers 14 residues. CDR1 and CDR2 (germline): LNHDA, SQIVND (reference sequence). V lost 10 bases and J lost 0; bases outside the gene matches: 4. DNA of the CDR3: TGTGCCACGGCGACAGGGGGCTCTGGAAACACCATATATTTT. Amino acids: CATATGGSGNTIYF.

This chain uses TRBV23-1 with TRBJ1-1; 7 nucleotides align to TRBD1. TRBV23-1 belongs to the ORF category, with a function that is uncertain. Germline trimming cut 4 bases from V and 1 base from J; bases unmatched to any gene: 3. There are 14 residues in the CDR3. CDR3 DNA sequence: TGCGCCAGCAGTCTGGGGACAGAGAACACTGAAGCTTTCTTT. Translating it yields CASSLGTENTEAFF.

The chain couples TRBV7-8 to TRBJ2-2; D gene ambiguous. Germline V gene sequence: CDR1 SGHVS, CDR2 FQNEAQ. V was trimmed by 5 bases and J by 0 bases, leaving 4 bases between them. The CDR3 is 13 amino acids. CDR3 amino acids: CASSRANTGELFF. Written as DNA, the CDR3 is TGTGCCAGCAGCCGCGCGAACACCGGGGAGCTGTTTTTT.

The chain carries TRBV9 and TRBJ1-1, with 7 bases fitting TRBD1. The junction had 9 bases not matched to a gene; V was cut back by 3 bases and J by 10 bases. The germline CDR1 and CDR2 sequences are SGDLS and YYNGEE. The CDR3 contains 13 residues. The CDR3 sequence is CASSGRQGSTAFF. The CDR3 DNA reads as TGTGCCAGCAGCGGAAGACAGGGCTCAACAGCTTTCTTT. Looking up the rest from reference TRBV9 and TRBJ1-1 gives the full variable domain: DSGVTQTPKHLITATGQRVTLRCSPRSGDLSVYWYQQSLDQGLQFLIQYYNGEERAKGNILERFSAQQFPDLHSELNLSSLELGDSALYFCASSGRQGSTAFFGQGTRLTVV.

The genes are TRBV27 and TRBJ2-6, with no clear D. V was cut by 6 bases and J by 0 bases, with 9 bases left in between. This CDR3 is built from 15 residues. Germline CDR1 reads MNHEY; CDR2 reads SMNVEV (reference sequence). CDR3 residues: CASSRTSSGANVLTF. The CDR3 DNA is TGTGCCAGCAGCCGGACGAGCTCTGGGGCCAACGTCCTGACTTTC.

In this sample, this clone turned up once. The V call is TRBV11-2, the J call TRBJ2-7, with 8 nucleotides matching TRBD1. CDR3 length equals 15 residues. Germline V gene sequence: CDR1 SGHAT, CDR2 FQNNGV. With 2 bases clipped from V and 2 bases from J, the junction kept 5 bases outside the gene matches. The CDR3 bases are TGTGCCAGCAGCTTATCCACACAGGGGGCCTACGAGCAGTACGTC. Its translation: CASSLSTQGAYEQYV.